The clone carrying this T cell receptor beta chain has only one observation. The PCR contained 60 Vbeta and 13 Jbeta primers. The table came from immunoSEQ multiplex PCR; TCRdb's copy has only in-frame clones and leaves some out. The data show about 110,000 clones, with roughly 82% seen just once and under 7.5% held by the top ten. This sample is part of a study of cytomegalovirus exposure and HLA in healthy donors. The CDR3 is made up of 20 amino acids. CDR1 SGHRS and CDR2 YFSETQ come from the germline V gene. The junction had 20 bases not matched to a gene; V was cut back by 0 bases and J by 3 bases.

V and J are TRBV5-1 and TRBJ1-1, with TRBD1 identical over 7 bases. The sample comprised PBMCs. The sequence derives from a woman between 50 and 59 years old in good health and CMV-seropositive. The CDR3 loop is CASSLGYRGYGRVMDTEAFF. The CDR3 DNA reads TGCGCCAGCAGCTTGGGTTACAGGGGTTATGGCCGTGTGATGGACACTGAAGCTTTCTTT. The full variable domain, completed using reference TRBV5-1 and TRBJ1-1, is KAGVTQTPRYLIKTRGQQVTLSCSPISGHRSVSWYQQTPGQGLQFLFEYFSETQRNKGNFPGRFSGRQFSNSRSEMNVSTLELGDSALYLCASSLGYRGYGRVMDTEAFFGQGTRLTVV.